The 10 T cell receptor beta chains below all came from one sample that was sequenced in a study of cytomegalovirus exposure and HLA in healthy donors (dated by TCRdb to about 2017). Library method: the immunoSEQ multiplex PCR assay. The multiplex PCR relied on a mix of 60 forward primers for TCR Vbeta segments and 13 reverse primers for TCR Jbeta segments. TCRdb took over this immuneACCESS table, retaining in-frame rearrangements with V and J assigned. Such tables are incomplete; in checked studies, under half of the missing clones stem from an unresolved V gene, and the remainder is unexplained. This sample holds 100,000 to 150,000 clones; approximately 73% were observed only once. The ten largest clones take up over 4% of the sample. Sequenced: PBMCs. The receptors originated from a man aged 60-69 years in good health and CMV-seropositive.

The chain couples TRBV5-1 to TRBJ1-6; D call uncertain. Trimming left V 0 bases short and J 0 bases short, with 10 bases between. The CDR3 spans 17 residues. Looked up from germline, CDR1 is SGHRS and CDR2 is YFSETQ. The CDR3 spells CASSLGKQSSYNSPLHF. The CDR3 DNA reads as TGCGCCAGCAGCTTGGGGAAACAGAGCTCCTATAATTCACCCCTCCACTTT.

The chain couples TRBV7-6 to TRBJ2-5; unclear D gene. V dropped 5 bases and J dropped 6 bases, with 10 bases sitting between them. The germline gives CDR1 SGHVS, CDR2 FNYEAQ. The CDR3 covers 12 residues. CDR3 loop: CASSPVSQTQYF. The CDR3 nucleotides read TGTGCCAGCAGCCCCGTCAGTCAGACCCAGTACTTC. Combining the CDR3 with reference TRBV7-6 and TRBJ2-5 gives the whole variable domain GAGVSQSPRYKVTKRGQDVALRCDPISGHVSLYWYRQALGQGPEFLTYFNYEAQQDKSGLPNDRFSAERPEGSISTLTIQRTEQRDSAMYRCASSPVSQTQYFGPGTRLLVL.

The chain links TRBV19 to TRBJ2-7; a weak D match, TRBD2 (6 bases). The germline V gene encodes CDR1 LNHDA and CDR2 SQIVND (reference sequence). The CDR3 runs 14 residues. Trimming took 3 bases from V and 2 from J, leaving 11 bases between them. CDR3 in DNA: TGTGCCAGTAGTATCGGAGGGTTCACCTACGAGCAGTACTTC. This sequence encodes CASSIGGFTYEQYF.

The rearrangement links TRBV6-6 to TRBJ2-7; TRBD2 matches at 9 bases. CDR1 and CDR2 from the germline V gene are MNHNY and SVGAGI (reference sequence). CDR3 length: 14 residues. With V trimmed by 7 bases and J by 0 bases, 4 bases remained unmatched. In nucleotides, the CDR3 is TGTGCCAGCATCCAGCGGGGGGACTCCTACGAGCAGTACTTC. It translates to CASIQRGDSYEQYF.

CDR3 protein: CASSEEGTGYSPLHF. DNA of the CDR3: TGCGCCAGCAGCGAGGAGGGGACCGGGTATTCACCCCTCCACTTT. This chain links TRBV5-1 with TRBJ1-6; TRBD1 is a possible D gene (5 bases). Trimming removed 4 bases from V and 8 bases from J, with 16 bases in between. There are 15 residues in the CDR3. Per the germline V gene, CDR1 is SGHRS and CDR2 is YFSETQ.

The chain carries TRBV5-6 and TRBJ2-1, with a weak D call TRBD1 (5 bases). CDR1 SGHDT and CDR2 YYEEEE come from the germline V gene. CDR3 length: 15 amino acids. V lost 4 bases and J lost 4, with 15 bases in between. In nucleotides, the CDR3 is TGTGCCAGCAGCGGGATAGGGGTTCCGTACAATGAGCAGTTCTTC. This sequence encodes CASSGIGVPYNEQFF.

On this clone: One junction end does not reproduce the germline sequence, and a read error may be involved. Other nucleotide sequences from this sample produce the same CDR3. V gene TRBV29-1 combines with J gene TRBJ1-2; 9 bases are a match to TRBD1. CDR1 SQVTM and CDR2 ANQGSEA come from the germline V gene. This CDR3 contains 15 residues. CDR3: CSGLDRGWQSYGYTF. The CDR3 nucleotides read TGCAGCGGCCTGGACAGGGGATGGCAGAGCTATGGCTACACCTTT.

The V call is TRBV6-5, the J call TRBJ2-7; 7 bases agree with TRBD2. The CDR3 covers 16 residues. Per the germline V gene, CDR1 is MNHEY and CDR2 is SVGAGI. After removal of 0 bases from V and 2 bases from J, the junction contained 7 bases not matched to a gene. The CDR3 spells CASSYSTGGPTYEQYF. CDR3 nucleotide sequence: TGTGCCAGCAGTTACTCAACGGGGGGTCCGACCTACGAGCAGTACTTC.

This clone was found a few times. This chain uses TRBV5-1 with TRBJ2-6; D may be TRBD2 (5 bases). The CDR3 has 14 residues. The germline V gene has CDR1 SGHRS and CDR2 YFSETQ. The V end lost 1 base, the J end lost 6 bases, and 8 bases lay between the germline ends. In nucleotides, the CDR3 is TGCGCCAGCAGCTTGCGGGGAGTGGCCAACGTCCTGACTTTC. Its translation: CASSLRGVANVLTF. Drawing the rest from reference TRBV5-1 and TRBJ2-6, the complete variable domain is KAGVTQTPRYLIKTRGQQVTLSCSPISGHRSVSWYQQTPGQGLQFLFEYFSETQRNKGNFPGRFSGRQFSNSRSEMNVSTLELGDSALYLCASSLRGVANVLTFGAGSRLTVL.

The chain has TRBV28 and TRBJ2-3; 11 positions agree with TRBD1. The germline V gene has CDR1 MDHEN and CDR2 SYDVKM. This CDR3 is 15 amino acids long. V shed 3 bases and J 2 bases; nucleotides not matched to a gene: 1. CDR3 sequence: CASSLGQGDTDTQYF. The CDR3 DNA sequence: TGTGCCAGCAGTTTGGGACAGGGGGACACAGATACGCAGTATTTT.